The TCR beta chain described here comes from a study of blood T cell repertoires in COVID-19. As originally analysed: Reference gene primer amplification gave nucleated cell count estimates. Clones were sequenced by immunoSEQ multiplex PCR, and TCRdb holds only the in-frame ones, with some missing. V, J and clone size derive from that table, while D and trimming were established from the DNA sequence. This table has some 250,000 clones, 89% appearing once. This CDR3 is built from 15 residues. With 2 bases removed from V and 6 bases from J, the gap between germline ends came to 16 bases. Germline values: CDR1 KGHSH, CDR2 LQKENI.

The chain uses TRBV18 and TRBJ1-2; D remains unclear. Sample: PBMCs or T cells enriched from blood (not recorded which). The TCR was taken from a young woman with acute COVID-19. For the CDR3, the DNA is TGTGCCAGCTCACCAGGGCGTTTGGGCGAAAATGGCTACACCTTC. It specifies CASSPGRLGENGYTF.